This TCR beta chain was sequenced for a study of shared T cell receptors in the human thymus. This CDR3 has 16 amino acids. V was cut by 4 bases and J by 0 bases, with 13 bases left in between. Germline CDR1 and CDR2: LNHDA and SQIVND (reference sequence). This clone was counted only a few times. Repertoires were generated with immunoSEQ multiplex PCR, while TCRdb's copy carries only in-frame clones and drops some. The sample records about 540,000 clones, more than 75% being singletons. These data were also filed under a second study, of human thymus T cells. Per that study: Finnish infants who were healthy and having corrective surgery for congenital heart defects made up the donors. Corrective cardiac operations yielded the resected thymus tissue. Both thymic and peripheral blood repertoires showed apparently biased V and J usage. What related research reported was that thymic repertoires overlapped highly among unrelated individuals.

This chain joins TRBV19 and TRBJ2-1; D is unclear. The clonotype originates from a boy less than two years old with a congenital heart defect. What was sequenced was thymocytes. CDR3 loop: CASSTSPKSSYNEQFF. Here the CDR3 DNA reads TGTGCCAGTAGTACCTCCCCGAAGAGCTCCTACAATGAGCAGTTCTTC.